Listed below are T cell receptor beta chains from one sample, sequenced in a study of early T cells in non-severe SARS-CoV-2 infection. Using its own MiXCR run on the 5' RACE reads, TCRdb lists one record per CDR3 protein. Among 70,000 to 90,000 distinct CDR3 sequences listed, about 16% were seen once. The sample consisted of whole blood. Every receptor here comes from an adult who was a healthcare worker with PCR-confirmed SARS-CoV-2 infection or an uninfected control (not recorded which). Both conserved end residues are part of each CDR3.

v_call	j_call	cdr3_aa
TRBV18	TRBJ2-7	CASSPPQAYEQYF
TRBV12-3/TRBV12-4	TRBJ2-6	CASSPYSSGANVLTF
TRBV7-9	TRBJ2-7	CASSSDTGAMEYF
TRBV30	TRBJ2-7	CAWNRGDDPNEQYF
TRBV13	TRBJ2-3	CASSMGGTDTQYF
TRBV6-4	TRBJ2-2	CASSEGGNTGELFF
TRBV20-1	TRBJ2-1	CSARDPGDFSYNEQFF
TRBV29-1	TRBJ2-5	CSVERDLQETQYF
TRBV5-1	TRBJ2-5	CASLRSPGGYQETQYF
TRBV7-2	TRBJ2-5	CASSLGQGETQYF
TRBV19	TRBJ2-3	CASSISSSHRADTQYF
TRBV29-1	TRBJ2-7	CSVRITSGGLFSEQYF
TRBV7-9	TRBJ1-1	CASSLASPIRGEAFF
TRBV9	TRBJ1-1	CASSVGVDLTEAFF
TRBV5-1	TRBJ1-2	CASSRPTATGNYGYTF
TRBV20-1	TRBJ2-1	CSAPPAGIAGQEQFF
TRBV20-1	TRBJ2-7	CSAGDRVFGDEQYF
TRBV19	TRBJ2-7	CASGGTVSYEQYF
TRBV12-3/TRBV12-4	TRBJ2-2	CASTLTGELFF
TRBV6-5	TRBJ2-2	CASSFDRESTGELFF
TRBV3-1	TRBJ1-2	CASSQVSLSYTF
TRBV19	TRBJ2-7	CASTPAGASYEQYF
TRBV4-1	TRBJ2-7	CASSQRQGTEGEQYF
TRBV27	TRBJ2-5	CASSLRTSGRVETQYF
TRBV25-1	TRBJ2-1	CASSKGTSGSREEQFF
TRBV30	TRBJ2-7	CAWSVAYEQYF
TRBV6-5	TRBJ1-6	CASSYDRRSAVLSPLHF